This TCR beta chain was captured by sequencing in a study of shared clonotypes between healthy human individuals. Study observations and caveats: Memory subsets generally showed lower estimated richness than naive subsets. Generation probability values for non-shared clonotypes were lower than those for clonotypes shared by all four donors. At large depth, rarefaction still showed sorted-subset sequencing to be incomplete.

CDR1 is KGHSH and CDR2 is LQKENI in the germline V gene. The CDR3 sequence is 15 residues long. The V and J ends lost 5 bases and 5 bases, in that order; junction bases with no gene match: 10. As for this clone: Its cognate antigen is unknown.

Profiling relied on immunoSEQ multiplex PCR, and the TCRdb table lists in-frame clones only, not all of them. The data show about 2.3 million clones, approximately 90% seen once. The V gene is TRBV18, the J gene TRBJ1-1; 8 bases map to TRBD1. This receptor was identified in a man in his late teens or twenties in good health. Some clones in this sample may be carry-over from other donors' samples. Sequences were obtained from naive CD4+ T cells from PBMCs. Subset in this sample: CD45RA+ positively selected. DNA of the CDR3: TGTGCCAGCTCATTTTCGACAGGGGAGAGAACTGAAGCTTTCTTT. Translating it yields CASSFSTGERTEAFF.